The 17 T cell receptor beta chains reported below all come from one sample, sequenced in a study of early T cells in non-severe SARS-CoV-2 infection. TCRdb redid the calling of the 5' RACE reads with MiXCR, one entry per CDR3 protein. The data contain some 26,000 distinct CDR3 sequences, more than 4.5% of them singletons. Sequenced material: whole blood. The receptor source for this set is an adult who was a healthcare worker with PCR-confirmed SARS-CoV-2 infection or an uninfected control (not recorded which).

In its sample, this clonotype was seen many times. The chain combines TRBV2 with TRBJ2-3; 8 bases match TRBD1. Losses at the gene ends were 4 bases for V and 2 bases for J; bases not matched to a gene: 2. Germline V gene data show CDR1 as SNHLY and CDR2 as FYNNEI. The CDR3 length is 14 residues. CDR3 amino acids: CASSVQGATDTQYF. In DNA form, the CDR3 reads TGTGCCAGCAGTGTCCAGGGGGCCACAGATACGCAGTATTTT.

This clonotype was seen at least ten times. The rearrangement uses TRBV5-1 and TRBJ2-1; a weak D match, TRBD2 (5 bases). In germline, CDR1 is SGHRS, CDR2 YFSETQ. The CDR3 runs to 13 residues. Trimming removed 5 bases at V and 5 bases at J, with 11 bases between. The CDR3 nucleotides are TGCGCCAGCAGGAGGGATTGGAACAATGAGCAGTTCTTC. The encoded protein is CASRRDWNNEQFF.

This clonotype was seen ten or more times. This rearrangement joins TRBV27 to TRBJ1-5; 9 positions match TRBD1. In germline, CDR1 is MNHEY, CDR2 SMNVEV (reference sequence). The CDR3 has 16 residues. The trim removed 2 bases at V and 4 bases at J, leaving 6 bases unmatched. CDR3 residues: CASSLRGQGSNQPQHF. In DNA form, the CDR3 reads TGTGCCAGCAGTTTACGCGGACAGGGGTCAAATCAGCCCCAGCATTTT.

This clonotype was observed many times. The chain is built from TRBV7-3 and TRBJ2-6; D is uncertain. Germline V gene sequence: CDR1 SGHTA, CDR2 FQGTGA. Deletions cut 2 bases from V and 8 bases from J, with 1 base between. CDR3 length: 11 amino acids. Here the CDR3 DNA reads TGTGCCAGCAGCTTATCCAACGTCCTGACTTTC. Translating it yields CASSLSNVLTF.

There are a few counts of this clonotype. This rearrangement joins TRBV7-2 to TRBJ2-5; D call uncertain. Trimming left V 5 bases short and J 1 base short, with 14 bases between. The CDR3 totals 15 residues. The germline V gene encodes CDR1 SGHTA and CDR2 FQGNSA. CDR3 in amino acids: CASSLRPSGQETQYF. Here the CDR3 DNA reads TGTGCCAGCAGCCTGAGACCTTCGGGCCAAGAGACCCAGTACTTC.

The rearrangement joins TRBV28 to TRBJ2-2; 9 bases are shared with TRBD1. V lost 6 bases and J lost 11; bases outside the gene matches: 10. Germline V gives CDR1 MDHEN, CDR2 SYDVKM. CDR3 length: 14 amino acids. CDR3 nucleotide sequence: TGTGCCAGCAGATCCGGGACAGGGTTTTATGAGCTGTTTTTT. Translating gives CASRSGTGFYELFF.

Many counts were recorded for this clonotype. The rearrangement uses TRBV29-1 and TRBJ2-4; 10 positions match TRBD2. V trimming: 4 bases; J trimming: 2 bases; junction bases outside the gene matches: 11. This CDR3 spans 17 amino acids. Germline CDR1 SQVTM, CDR2 ANQGSEA. CDR3 sequence: CSVVWLAGERTKNIQYF. Written as DNA, the CDR3 is TGCAGCGTTGTATGGCTAGCGGGAGAGAGGACCAAAAACATTCAGTACTTC.

The sample holds many counts of this clonotype. The V and J genes are TRBV20-1 and TRBJ1-2; D remains unclear. CDR1 is DFQATT, CDR2 SNEGSKA, per germline (reference sequence). This CDR3 region has 12 residues. Trimming removed 0 bases at V and 5 bases at J, with 7 bases between. The CDR3 DNA follows: TGCAGTGCTAGAGATGATCGGTATGGCTACACCTTC. Its protein product is CSARDDRYGYTF.

Only a few counts were recorded for this clonotype. J is TRBJ1-2 and V is TRBV5-4; D may be TRBD1 (6 bases). The CDR3 is 13 residues long. Looked up from germline, CDR1 is SGHNT and CDR2 is YYREEE (reference sequence). V was pared by 4 bases and J by 4 bases, with 11 bases between. Here the CDR3 reads CASSPDSPYGYTF. The DNA for the CDR3 is TGTGCCAGCAGCCCGGACAGCCCCTATGGCTACACCTTC.

V usage is TRBV5-1 and J usage is TRBJ2-2; D gene unclear. CDR3 length equals 14 residues. Germline values: CDR1 SGHRS, CDR2 YFSETQ. V was pared by 4 bases and J by 6 bases, with 13 bases between. The DNA of the CDR3 is TGCGCCAGCAGCACCGACCCTCCTGCCGGGGAGCTGTTTTTT. Translation: CASSTDPPAGELFF. Filled out from reference TRBV5-1 and TRBJ2-2, the complete variable domain reads KAGVTQTPRYLIKTRGQQVTLSCSPISGHRSVSWYQQTPGQGLQFLFEYFSETQRNKGNFPGRFSGRQFSNSRSEMNVSTLELGDSALYLCASSTDPPAGELFFGEGSRLTVL.

This clonotype was seen at least ten times. The rearrangement links TRBV29-1 to TRBJ2-1; D is possibly TRBD1 (5 bases). Germline V gives CDR1 SQVTM, CDR2 ANQGSEA. The V and J ends lost 1 base and 10 bases respectively, with 11 bases between them. The CDR3 runs 12 residues. The CDR3 bases are TGCAGCGTTGAAGTGGGGTCAGGGGAGCAGTTCTTC. Protein sequence: CSVEVGSGEQFF.

This clonotype occurred many times. The chain joins TRBV20-1 to TRBJ2-5; TRBD2 matches at 8 bases. Germline lookup yields CDR1 DFQATT and CDR2 SNEGSKA (reference sequence). The length of the CDR3 is 15 residues. J gave up 2 bases and V 3 bases, and 8 bases lay outside the gene matches. The CDR3 sequence: CSARNSREVQETQYF. CDR3 DNA: TGCAGTGCTAGGAACTCGCGGGAGGTTCAAGAGACCCAGTACTTC.

This clonotype was recorded many times. The V gene is TRBV10-3, the J gene TRBJ2-3; a possible D gene is TRBD2 (5 bases). V lost 7 bases and J 2 bases, leaving 13 bases between the germline ends. Germline assignment: CDR1 ENHRY and CDR2 SYGVKD. The CDR3 consists of 14 residues. The CDR3 DNA sequence: TGTGCCATCAAGAGGGAGCTCCCCACAGATACGCAGTATTTT. Amino acids: CAIKRELPTDTQYF.

This clonotype was detected ten times or more. V gene TRBV18 combines with J gene TRBJ1-2, with TRBD1 as a possible D gene (5 bases). Germline V gives CDR1 KGHSH, CDR2 LQKENI. Trimming left V 3 bases short and J 4 bases short, with 12 bases between. The CDR3 covers 14 residues. The CDR3: CASSPVTGLYGYTF. CDR3 DNA sequence: TGTGCCAGCTCACCGGTGACGGGACTCTATGGCTACACCTTC. Looking up the rest from reference TRBV18 and TRBJ1-2 gives the full variable domain: NAGVMQNPRHLVRRRGQEARLRCSPMKGHSHVYWYRQLPEEGLKFMVYLQKENIIDESGMPKERFSAEFPKEGPSILRIQQVVRGDSAAYFCASSPVTGLYGYTFGSGTRLTVV.

The chain couples TRBV5-1 to TRBJ2-1; 10 nucleotides align to TRBD2. The germline V gene encodes CDR1 SGHRS and CDR2 YFSETQ. The CDR3 extends over 16 amino acids. Trimming at V came to 1 base and at J to 4 bases, leaving 5 bases not matched to a gene. CDR3 sequence: CASSLPTSGVYNEQFF. DNA of the CDR3: TGCGCCAGCAGCTTGCCAACTAGCGGGGTTTACAATGAGCAGTTCTTC.

This clonotype was found many times. The chain links TRBV5-1 to TRBJ1-1; D might be TRBD1 (6 bases). Germline values: CDR1 SGHRS, CDR2 YFSETQ. With 0 bases removed from V and 3 bases from J, the gap between germline ends came to 9 bases. The CDR3 contains 14 residues. The CDR3 region has the DNA TGCGCCAGCAGCTTGGTAGCAGGGGACACTGAAGCTTTCTTT. It codes for CASSLVAGDTEAFF.

This clonotype has just a few counts. This rearrangement joins TRBV19 to TRBJ1-2, with D unresolved. V lost 3 bases to trimming and J lost 2 bases, with 7 bases between them. The length of the CDR3 is 13 residues. Germline loops: CDR1 LNHDA, CDR2 SQIVND (reference sequence). In nucleotides, the CDR3 is TGTGCCAGTAGTATGGTCGGCAACTATGGCTACACCTTC. Translating gives CASSMVGNYGYTF.